This note documents a single T cell receptor beta chain sequence. The data stem from a study of blood T cell repertoires in COVID-19. Study-level information: Sample material is recorded as cDNA or gDNA derived from T cells, B-cell-depleted T cells, or PBMCs.

J was trimmed by 0 bases and V by 5 bases; bases with no gene match: 4. This CDR3 is built from 15 residues. CDR1 and CDR2 from the germline V gene are SEHNR and FQNEAQ (reference sequence). This table comes from immunoSEQ multiplex PCR, and its TCRdb copy is limited to in-frame clones, with some not included. The table has 360,000 or so clones, roughly nine tenths seen once. The specimen was PBMCs or T cells enriched from blood (not recorded which). This clonotype was sampled from a woman aged 25 to 45 who had recovered from COVID-19. This rearrangement joins TRBV7-9 to TRBJ1-3; 7 nucleotides line up with TRBD1. The CDR3 loop is CASSHRQGSGNTIYF. Here the CDR3 DNA reads TGTGCCAGCAGCCACCGACAGGGCTCTGGAAACACCATATATTTT. Supplemented by reference TRBV7-9 and TRBJ1-3, the full variable domain reads DTGVSQNPRHKITKRGQNVTFRCDPISEHNRLYWYRQTLGQGPEFLTYFQNEAQLEKSRLLSDRFSAERPKGSFSTLEIQRTEQGDSAMYLCASSHRQGSGNTIYFGEGSWLTVV.